This T cell receptor beta chain comes out of a study of T cell responses to AZD1222 COVID-19 vaccine (dated by TCRdb to about 2021). Describing the broader study: AZD1222 recipients whose second dose came at about 4 weeks and those whose second dose came at about 12 weeks were combined into one group, since spike-specific TCR depth and breadth did not differ between the two schedules. Trial participants were enrolled by age into subgroups of 18-55, 56-69 and 70-plus years, and 148, 28 and 57 TCR-sequenced participants, respectively, were included in these subgroups. TCR sequencing was performed for about 240 trial participants, of whom around 200 were given two doses of AZD1222 and approximately 26 were given two doses of MenACWY control vaccine.

The CDR3 regions of human TCRbeta chains were analyzed by immunosequencing. The paper's processing steps were these. Repertoire TCRs were matched against a reference library of SARS-CoV-2-specific TCRs generated with the MIRA antigen-specificity platform. Breadth was defined as the fraction of unique TCRs that were SARS-CoV-2-associated. Depth was defined as the fraction of total T cells that were SARS-CoV-2-associated. Using the MIRA data, each spike-specific TCR was mapped to the spike region that the TCR reacts to and placed in a CD4 or CD8 class. Log10-transformed breadth and depth values were compared by one-way ANOVA with Sidak's multiple comparisons tests. The clones in this table, taken by TCRdb from immuneACCESS, are in-frame only. Not every clone is retained; where verified, under half of the shortfall comes from an unresolved V gene, and the cause of the rest is unknown. The D gene and trimming were derived from the DNA, and the V and J assignments and clone size from that table. A total of around 100,000 clones appear in this sample, around 90% of them only once. Jointly, the top ten make up approximately 15% of the sample.

This sample's time point label indicates: baseline before first vaccination. Samples from vaccinated people were obtained from the UK trials COV001 and COV002, which included a single-blind randomized controlled phase 2/3 trial of AZD1222 (ChAdOx1 nCoV-19) in healthy adults. Trial participant PBMC samples were collected at day 0 and day 28 after the second dose for TCRbeta chain sequencing. This clone was counted only a few times. What antigen it recognizes has not been identified. Base-call qualities are not available, and no considerably larger clone is one nucleotide away. The trim is 8 bases for V and 3 bases for J, with a gap of 18 bases between the germline ends. The CDR3 measures 15 amino acids from cysteine to phenylalanine. The CDR3 DNA has 45 bases and is translated from base 1. CDR1 and CDR2 are read off the germline V gene as SNHLY and FYNNEI. Results the study describes overall, beyond this receptor: The 56-69-year group was small, and its depth increase did not reach significance, likely because of low power. Because no samples from the day 14 peak response were available, repertoires could be characterized only after the peak T cell response. Most participants were white British and females outnumbered males, and the authors suggested that clonal diversity may have been underestimated. Epitopes outside the regions mutated in the B.1.351 and B.1.1.7 variants were reportedly recognized by nearly half of the unique spike-specific TCRs. After two AZD1222 doses, spike-specific TCR breadth and depth were significantly higher than at day 0 and than in MenACWY recipients. Conclusions about previously exposed vaccinees are limited, since just 5 to 7 AZD1222 recipients were seropositive for SARS-CoV-2 at baseline. Vaccine-associated CD4 TCRs spanned the whole spike protein, with dominant responses in regions 160-218 and 743-854.

The clonotype was recovered from an adult in good health. Sequenced here: peripheral blood, sampled on day 0 of AZD1222 vaccination. This chain is built from TRBV2 and TRBJ2-3, with the D segment possibly TRBD1 or TRBD2, each aligning over 5 bases. Read as DNA, the sequence is TGTGCCAGCCGGGACCACATTACACCAACAGATACGCAGTATTTT. This codes for CASRDHITPTDTQYF. Reference TRBV2 and TRBJ2-3 proteins supply the regions before and after the CDR3; the full variable domain is: EPEVTQTPSHQVTQMGQEVILRCVPISNHLYFYWYRQILGQKVEFLVSFYNNEISEKSEIFDDQFSVERPDGSNFTLKIRSTKLEDSAMYFCASRDHITPTDTQYFGPGTRLTVL.